The 8 T cell receptor beta chains listed next were all sequenced from one sample in a study of PD-L1 blockade in urothelial cancer. The assay was immunoSEQ multiplex PCR, and TCRdb's table has in-frame clones only and misses some. The sample lists approximately 55,000 clones, about 86% occurring once. As to time point: pretreatment peripheral blood. The sequencing here drew on PBMCs, taken around atezolizumab (anti-PD-L1) treatment. Receptor source: a man between 60 and 75 years old with urothelial cancer.

This clone was counted between two and nine times. The chain combines TRBV2 with TRBJ2-1; 9 bases line up with TRBD2. The junction had 3 bases not matched to a gene; V was cut back by 6 bases and J by 12 bases. Per germline, CDR1 SNHLY and CDR2 FYNNEI. The CDR3 has 11 amino acids. The CDR3 DNA reads as TGTGCCAGCAGGGGTAGCGGGAGGCAGTTCTTC. Its protein is CASRGSGRQFF.

The chain recombines TRBV5-4 with TRBJ2-1; TRBD2 matches 13 bases. Germline CDR1 reads SGHNT; CDR2 reads YYREEE (reference sequence). The CDR3 spans 15 residues. J lost 8 bases, V lost 4 bases, and 6 bases had no gene match. The CDR3 region has the DNA TGTGCCAGCAGCCGGACTAGCGGGAGTCTCTATGAGCAGTTCTTC. Translated: CASSRTSGSLYEQFF.

V is TRBV18 and J is TRBJ2-1, with TRBD2 matching over 9 bases. CDR1 KGHSH and CDR2 LQKENI come from the germline V gene. This CDR3 is built from 16 residues. The V gene end was trimmed by 0 bases and the J gene end by 6 bases; junction bases not matched to a gene: 6. CDR3 sequence reads: CASSPPSLAGINEQFF. CDR3 DNA: TGTGCCAGCTCACCACCTAGTCTAGCGGGGATCAATGAGCAGTTCTTC.

V and J are TRBV13 and TRBJ1-1; 8 bases line up with TRBD1. This CDR3 has 18 amino acids. The ends lost 5 bases at V and 3 bases at J; junction bases unmatched: 17. The V gene's germline CDR1 is PRHDT and CDR2 FYEKMQ (reference sequence). The CDR3 loop is CASSPLATGGKSYTEAFF. CDR3 in DNA: TGTGCCAGCAGCCCCCTGGCAACAGGGGGTAAGTCGTACACTGAAGCTTTCTTT.

The chain combines TRBV5-6 with TRBJ1-2; TRBD1 matches at 11 bases. With 3 bases clipped from V and 6 bases from J, the junction kept 10 bases outside the gene matches. CDR1 and CDR2 (germline): SGHDT, YYEEEE. CDR3 length: 16 residues. The CDR3, as DNA: TGTGCCAGCAGCTGGGCTTCCGGGACAGGGGGGGATGGCTACACCTTC. Protein: CASSWASGTGGDGYTF.

The chain couples TRBV6-1 to TRBJ2-1, with 8 bases fitting TRBD1. Germline loops: CDR1 MNHNS, CDR2 SASEGT. The CDR3 length is 14 residues. J lost 4 bases, V lost 6 bases, and 5 bases had no gene match. Written as DNA, the CDR3 is TGTGCCAGCAGCGTAGGGACAGGTTACAATGAGCAGTTCTTC. Its protein is CASSVGTGYNEQFF.

The V call is TRBV6-1, the J call TRBJ2-5; perhaps TRBD2 as D (6 bases). The V and J ends lost 2 bases and 1 base respectively, with 11 bases between them. Per germline, CDR1 MNHNS and CDR2 SASEGT. CDR3 length equals 15 residues. The chain's CDR3 is CASSEWRVPQETQYF. In DNA form, the CDR3 reads TGTGCCAGCAGTGAATGGAGGGTCCCCCAAGAGACCCAGTACTTC.

V and J are TRBV5-6 and TRBJ1-6; D uncertain. There are 17 residues in the CDR3. Trimming cost V 3 bases and J 0 bases, with 13 bases left between them. Germline CDR1 and CDR2: SGHDT and YYEEEE. The CDR3 loop is CASSYTSPSSYNSPLHF. The CDR3 region has the DNA TGTGCCAGCAGCTATACCTCTCCGAGCTCCTATAATTCACCCCTCCACTTT.